The clone carrying this T cell receptor (beta chain) has ten or more counts. Its antigen is unknown. Among ophthalmopathy patients, the Clinical Activity Score reached at least 3, the NOSPECS grade reached at least 4, and duration remained under 3 months. Amplification targeted TCR beta CDR3 regions from RNA transcripts. HTBI primers drove first-round RT-PCR of the TCR CDR3. TCRdb fed the multiplex PCR reads into MiXCR, producing one record per CDR3 protein. The sample holds hundreds of thousands of distinct CDR3 sequences; roughly 14% are singletons and the top ten take roughly 4.3%. The sample is drawn from a study of T cells in Graves' hyperthyroidism and ophthalmopathy. Study-wide points: The model anticipated ophthalmopathy a median about six months pre-onset. Separating ophthalmopathy from stable hyperthyroidism was achieved by a 13 V-J model.

Input material: blood. The clonotype comes from a middle-aged woman with Graves' ophthalmopathy.

The CDR3 DNA reads as TGTGCCAGCTATGGCGCGGGAGTAGAGACCCAGTACTTC. Translating gives CASYGAGVETQYF. The V and J genes are TRBV28 and TRBJ2-5; 7 positions match TRBD2. There are 13 residues in the CDR3. The trim removed 8 bases at V and 4 bases at J, leaving 7 bases unmatched. Germline lookup yields CDR1 MDHEN and CDR2 SYDVKM.